These 11 T cell receptor beta chains were sequenced from one sample in a study of read filtering for tumor transcriptome and immune sequencing. The library was built from about 400 ng RNA with molecular barcoded adaptors for alpha/delta and beta/gamma chains. TCRdb passed the reads through MiXCR, listing each CDR3 protein once. Of more than 100,000 distinct CDR3 sequences listed, 13% were seen once; the top ten hold roughly 9.6%. The sequencing sample was made of a population of CD138-negative cells sorted from bone marrow. All receptors come from a donor at least 40 years old with multiple myeloma.

The sample holds many counts of this clonotype. The genes are TRBV20-1 and TRBJ1-5; 8 positions match TRBD1. With 6 bases clipped from V and 0 bases from J, the junction kept 7 bases outside the gene matches. The CDR3 is made up of 15 amino acids. Germline V gene sequence: CDR1 DFQATT, CDR2 SNEGSKA (reference sequence). The CDR3 sequence is CSALTGAHSNQPQHF. In DNA, the CDR3 is TGCAGTGCATTGACAGGGGCCCATAGCAATCAGCCCCAGCATTTT.

This clonotype was detected ten times or more. The chain carries TRBV29-1 and TRBJ2-1; 16 positions match TRBD2. The CDR3 is 16 residues long. Losses at the gene ends were 6 bases for V and 4 bases for J; bases not matched to a gene: 6. CDR1 is SQVTM, CDR2 ANQGSEA, per germline. The CDR3 DNA follows: TGCAGCGTCACGGGACTAGCGGGAGGGTCGTACAATGAGCAGTTCTTC. Its protein is CSVTGLAGGSYNEQFF.

V and J are TRBV24-1 and TRBJ2-7, with D perhaps matching TRBD1 (7 bases). The CDR3 sequence is 16 residues long. V was pared by 9 bases and J by 3 bases, with 23 bases between. Germline values: CDR1 KGHDR, CDR2 SFDVKD. The CDR3 spells CATGSRGKTGSYEQYF. DNA for the CDR3: TGTGCCACCGGTAGTCGGGGGAAGACAGGGAGCTACGAGCAGTACTTC.

This clonotype was picked up many times. The rearrangement joins TRBV5-1 to TRBJ1-4; D unresolved. Trimming left V 0 bases short and J 0 bases short, with 6 bases between. CDR1 is SGHRS and CDR2 is YFSETQ in the germline V gene. This CDR3 contains 15 residues. This CDR3 reads CASSLVGTTNEKLFF. The CDR3 DNA sequence: TGCGCCAGCAGCTTGGTCGGGACAACTAATGAAAAACTGTTTTTT.

This clonotype was found many times. V and J are TRBV19 and TRBJ2-3; TRBD1 matches at 8 bases. CDR3 size: 14 residues. V lost 6 bases to trimming and J lost 1 base; unmatched junction nucleotides: 3. Germline CDR1 is LNHDA and CDR2 is SQIVND (reference sequence). CDR3 protein: CASRTGAGTDTQYF. For the CDR3, the DNA is TGTGCCAGTAGGACAGGGGCTGGCACAGATACGCAGTATTTT.

This clonotype showed up many times. This sequence joins TRBV7-2 and TRBJ2-2; 7 bases align to TRBD1. This CDR3 contains 14 residues. Germline V gives CDR1 SGHTA, CDR2 FQGNSA. J gave up 7 bases and V 0 bases, and 2 bases lay outside the gene matches. The DNA for the CDR3 is TGTGCCAGCAGCTTAGCCGGGACAGTCGGGGAGCTGTTTTTT. The encoded protein is CASSLAGTVGELFF.

This clonotype was observed many times. The chain combines TRBV29-1 with TRBJ2-7, with 9 bases lining up with TRBD2. The J segment lost 5 bases and the V segment lost 2 bases, leaving 10 bases of the junction unmatched. The germline CDR1 and CDR2 sequences are SQVTM and ANQGSEA. The CDR3 extends over 15 amino acids. CDR3 loop: CSVEPPGGRGNEQYF. Written as DNA, the CDR3 is TGCAGCGTTGAACCCCCGGGCGGGAGGGGCAACGAGCAGTACTTC.

This clonotype was recorded many times. The J gene is TRBJ2-1, the V gene TRBV20-1; a possible D gene is TRBD2 (5 bases). The CDR3 consists of 15 residues. Germline CDR1 and CDR2: DFQATT and SNEGSKA (reference sequence). V lost 6 bases and J 2 bases, leaving 17 bases between the germline ends. CDR3 bases: TGCAGTGCAACTACGCTAGCAACAACCTACAATGAGCAGTTCTTC. Translation gives CSATTLATTYNEQFF.

This clonotype was recorded a few times. The chain combines TRBV20-1 with TRBJ2-3; 9 bases map to TRBD2. CDR3 size: 18 residues. V was clipped by 7 bases and J by 0 bases; unmatched bases: 17. Germline V CDR1 and CDR2: DFQATT, SNEGSKA (reference sequence). The CDR3 is CSVPGWASGETSTDTQYF. CDR3 sequence (DNA): TGCAGTGTCCCGGGTTGGGCTAGCGGGGAGACTAGCACAGATACGCAGTATTTT.

This clonotype was recorded at least ten times. V is TRBV29-1 and J is TRBJ1-1; weak D call: TRBD1 (6 bases). CDR3 length: 15 amino acids. Looked up from germline, CDR1 is SQVTM and CDR2 is ANQGSEA. Trimming took off 6 bases at V and 3 bases at J, with 20 bases between the two ends. CDR3 in DNA: TGCAGCGTACTCACAGCGGGGCAGGGGTACACTGAAGCTTTCTTT. It encodes CSVLTAGQGYTEAFF.

This clonotype has at least ten counts. At one end, the junction sequence differs from germline, possibly due to a read error. This chain links TRBV7-7 with TRBJ1-5, with D unclear. The germline V gene encodes CDR1 SSHAT and CDR2 FNYEAQ (reference sequence). The CDR3 is 15 residues long. CDR3 coding DNA: TGTGCTAGCAGCCCTAGAGTCTATAGCAATCAGCCCCAGCATTTT. It specifies CASSPRVYSNQPQHF.